There are many counts of the clone carrying this TCR beta chain. Its matching antigen is unknown. The source of the sample is a study of T cell repertoires in cytomegalovirus infection. Study as a whole: Shared public TCR beta signatures pointed to both CMV infection and a matching HLA type. General study results and limits: Summed public TCR beta family frequency identified CMV carriers bearing the relevant HLA. Across the ex vivo response, the dominant clonotypes were HLA-C-restricted CMV-specific TCR beta clonotypes.

TCRdb ran MiXCR on the reads and lists one entry per CDR3 protein. The sample includes hundreds of thousands of distinct CDR3 sequences, approximately 25% of them seen just once. Germline V CDR1 and CDR2: SGHVS, FQNEAQ. V lost 8 bases and J 1 base, leaving 13 bases between the germline ends. The CDR3 consists of 14 residues. The chain uses TRBV7-8 and TRBJ2-3, with D unresolved. Source material: CD8+ T cells from PBMCs. The receptor was isolated from a human donor in good health (CMV status not recorded). Some clones in this sample may be carry-over from other donors' samples. CDR3 amino acids: CASDPLGGTDTQYF. CDR3 in DNA: TGTGCCAGCGATCCGTTAGGAGGCACAGATACGCAGTATTTT.